These T cell receptor beta chains were read from a single sample in a study of T-cell reconstitution after alpha-beta-depleted transplantation in children. TCRdb reanalysed the PCR reads using MiXCR and keeps one entry per CDR3 protein. The sample lists roughly 190,000 distinct CDR3 sequences, roughly 15% occurring once. The specimen was PBMCs from the stem cell graft donor, collected from the stem cell graft. The receptors were sampled from a human donor who donated a stem cell graft to a child with acute lymphoblastic leukemia. The CDR3 runs from the conserved cysteine through the conserved F or W. The D gene is left open where the match is weak. Clone size is given for some rows only: seen once, a few or many times, or a class if the clone is expanded.

j_call: TRBJ2-4; clone_size: many; d_call: -; cdr3_length: 16; v_call: TRBV6-5; cdr3_nt: TGTGCCAGCAGTTTTGGGTGGGGAAGAGCCAAAAACATTCAGTACTTC; cdr3_aa: CASSFGWGRAKNIQYF
j_call: TRBJ2-5; clone_size: many; d_call: TRBD2; cdr3_length: 16; v_call: TRBV5-1; cdr3_nt: TGCGCCAGCAGCTTGGCACTAGCGGGAGCAGATGAGACCCAGTACTTC; cdr3_aa: CASSLALAGADETQYF
j_call: TRBJ1-1; clone_size: many; d_call: TRBD1; cdr3_length: 16; v_call: TRBV7-9; cdr3_nt: TGTGCCAGCAGCCCCGGGACAGGGAAAGTTGGCACTGAAGCTTTCTTT; cdr3_aa: CASSPGTGKVGTEAFF
j_call: TRBJ1-6; clone_size: many; d_call: TRBD1; cdr3_length: 17; v_call: TRBV11-2; cdr3_nt: TGTGCCAGCAGCTCTCAACCTACAGGGGGCTATAATTCACCCCTCCACTTT; cdr3_aa: CASSSQPTGGYNSPLHF
j_call: TRBJ1-1; clone_size: -; d_call: -; cdr3_length: 16; v_call: TRBV24-1; cdr3_nt: TGTGCCACCAGTGCAGGGAAGGTGGGTCAGTGGACTGAAGCTTTCTTT; cdr3_aa: CATSAGKVGQWTEAFF
j_call: TRBJ2-7; clone_size: many; d_call: TRBD2; cdr3_length: 17; v_call: TRBV5-1; cdr3_nt: TGCGCCAGCAGCAGAGAAGGACTAGCGGCTAGCTCCTACGAGCAGTACTTC; cdr3_aa: CASSREGLAASSYEQYF
j_call: TRBJ1-4; clone_size: many; d_call: -; cdr3_length: 15; v_call: TRBV7-9; cdr3_nt: TGTGCCAGCAGCCCAACCAGCGCAGAAGGTGAAAAACTGTTTTTT; cdr3_aa: CASSPTSAEGEKLFF
j_call: TRBJ2-1; clone_size: many; d_call: -; cdr3_length: 12; v_call: TRBV20-1; cdr3_nt: TGCAGTGGGGGAAAGGGGTTCGATGAGCAGTTCTTC; cdr3_aa: CSGGKGFDEQFF
j_call: TRBJ1-1; clone_size: few; d_call: TRBD1; cdr3_length: 13; v_call: TRBV20-1; cdr3_nt: TGCAGTGCTCAGGGGGCCGTGAACACTGAAGCTTTCTTT; cdr3_aa: CSAQGAVNTEAFF
j_call: TRBJ2-2; clone_size: many; d_call: TRBD1; cdr3_length: 15; v_call: TRBV18; cdr3_nt: TGTGCCAGCTCACCCCGGGACAGCGGAACCGGGGAGCTGTTTTTT; cdr3_aa: CASSPRDSGTGELFF
j_call: TRBJ2-7; clone_size: -; d_call: TRBD2; cdr3_length: 15; v_call: TRBV20-1; cdr3_nt: TGCAGTGCTAGATCCCTTAGCGGGAGTACCTACGAGCAGTACTTC; cdr3_aa: CSARSLSGSTYEQYF
j_call: TRBJ2-1; clone_size: many; d_call: TRBD1; cdr3_length: 14; v_call: TRBV5-6; cdr3_nt: TGTGCCAGCAGCTATGGACAGGGTGGGTATGAGCAGTTCTTC; cdr3_aa: CASSYGQGGYEQFF
j_call: TRBJ2-1; clone_size: many; d_call: TRBD2; cdr3_length: 14; v_call: TRBV20-1; cdr3_nt: TGCAGTGCTGAAACTAGCGGGAAATACAATGAGCAGTTCTTC; cdr3_aa: CSAETSGKYNEQFF
j_call: TRBJ2-3; clone_size: many; d_call: -; cdr3_length: 16; v_call: TRBV20-1; cdr3_nt: TGCAGTGCTAGAGATTACAGGACTCTGCACACAGATACGCAGTATTTT; cdr3_aa: CSARDYRTLHTDTQYF
j_call: TRBJ1-1; clone_size: many; d_call: TRBD1; cdr3_length: 13; v_call: TRBV20-1; cdr3_nt: TGCAGTGCTTGGACAGGCCGGGACACTGAAGCTTTCTTT; cdr3_aa: CSAWTGRDTEAFF
j_call: TRBJ1-2; clone_size: many; d_call: TRBD1; cdr3_length: 15; v_call: TRBV5-1; cdr3_nt: TGCGCCAGCAGCTTGGGGACAGGGGGCAATTATGGCTACACCTTC; cdr3_aa: CASSLGTGGNYGYTF
j_call: TRBJ2-7; clone_size: many; d_call: TRBD1; cdr3_length: 16; v_call: TRBV12-3/TRBV12-4; cdr3_nt: TGTGCCAGCAGTTGGGCCGGGACAGGGACATCCTACGAGCAGTACTTC; cdr3_aa: CASSWAGTGTSYEQYF
j_call: TRBJ1-5; clone_size: many; d_call: -; cdr3_length: 15; v_call: TRBV6-5; cdr3_nt: TGTGCCAGCGCTGCGCTGGGGAGTGAGGGTCAGCCCCAGCATTTT; cdr3_aa: CASAALGSEGQPQHF
j_call: TRBJ1-1; clone_size: few; d_call: TRBD1; cdr3_length: 19; v_call: TRBV12-3/TRBV12-4; cdr3_nt: TGTGCCAGCAGCCCCGGGACAGGGGGTGGATGGAAGCGGAACACTGAAGCTTTCTTT; cdr3_aa: CASSPGTGGGWKRNTEAFF
j_call: TRBJ2-1; clone_size: many; d_call: -; cdr3_length: 14; v_call: TRBV24-1; cdr3_nt: TGTGCCACCAGTGCCGTCGGAGATACCAATGAGCAGTTCTTC; cdr3_aa: CATSAVGDTNEQFF
j_call: TRBJ1-1; clone_size: many; d_call: -; cdr3_length: 13; v_call: TRBV12-3/TRBV12-4; cdr3_nt: TGTGCCAGCAGTCCCGCCTGGAACACTGAAGCTTTCTTT; cdr3_aa: CASSPAWNTEAFF
j_call: TRBJ2-1; clone_size: many; d_call: TRBD2; cdr3_length: 16; v_call: TRBV5-1; cdr3_nt: TGCGCCAGCAATCCTTCACTAGCGATGGAGGACAATGAGCAGTTCTTC; cdr3_aa: CASNPSLAMEDNEQFF
j_call: TRBJ2-3; clone_size: many; d_call: -; cdr3_length: 15; v_call: TRBV12-3/TRBV12-4; cdr3_nt: TGTGCCAGCAGCCCCCAGGGGATGAGCACAGATACGCAGTATTTT; cdr3_aa: CASSPQGMSTDTQYF
j_call: TRBJ1-2; clone_size: -; d_call: TRBD1; cdr3_length: 15; v_call: TRBV4-1; cdr3_nt: TGCGCCAGCAGCCAATTCCGGGGACAGAAGGATGGCTACACCTTC; cdr3_aa: CASSQFRGQKDGYTF
j_call: TRBJ2-1; clone_size: many; d_call: -; cdr3_length: 15; v_call: TRBV5-1; cdr3_nt: TGCGCCACCTCGGCCCAGGGTCGCTCCTACAATGAGCAGTTCTTC; cdr3_aa: CATSAQGRSYNEQFF
j_call: TRBJ2-7; clone_size: -; d_call: -; cdr3_length: 17; v_call: TRBV6-1; cdr3_nt: TGTGCCAGCAGAGCTAACCCGGGGGGCTCAGGGGCCTACGAGCAGTACTTC; cdr3_aa: CASRANPGGSGAYEQYF
j_call: TRBJ2-5; clone_size: many; d_call: -; cdr3_length: 14; v_call: TRBV21-1; cdr3_nt: TGTGCCAGCAGCAAAGACAGCCGTCAAGAGACCCAGTACTTC; cdr3_aa: CASSKDSRQETQYF
j_call: TRBJ2-5; clone_size: many; d_call: TRBD2; cdr3_length: 17; v_call: TRBV3-1; cdr3_nt: TGTGCCAGCAGCCAAGACCCAGCGGGGGGTACCAGGAAGACCCAGTACTTC; cdr3_aa: CASSQDPAGGTRKTQYF
j_call: TRBJ2-2; clone_size: -; d_call: TRBD2; cdr3_length: 17; v_call: TRBV5-1; cdr3_nt: TGCGCCAGCGGACCCGGGACTAGCGGGAAGAACACCGGGGAGCTGTTTTTT; cdr3_aa: CASGPGTSGKNTGELFF
j_call: TRBJ2-4; clone_size: few; d_call: -; cdr3_length: 16; v_call: TRBV21-1; cdr3_nt: TGTGCCAGCAGCAAAGGGGGTGGGAGTGCCAAAAACATTCAGTACTTC; cdr3_aa: CASSKGGGSAKNIQYF
j_call: TRBJ1-6; clone_size: many; d_call: -; cdr3_length: 15; v_call: TRBV12-3/TRBV12-4; cdr3_nt: TGTGCCAGCACCAAGGAGATTTCCTATAATTCACCCCTCCACTTT; cdr3_aa: CASTKEISYNSPLHF
j_call: TRBJ2-3; clone_size: many; d_call: -; cdr3_length: 15; v_call: TRBV10-2; cdr3_nt: TGCGCCAGCAGCCCCTGGGAGGGGGGCAGGGATACGCAGTATTTT; cdr3_aa: CASSPWEGGRDTQYF
j_call: TRBJ1-5; clone_size: -; d_call: TRBD1; cdr3_length: 16; v_call: TRBV7-9; cdr3_nt: TGTGCCAGCAGCTCAGGACAGGCGCGGGGCAACCAGCCCCAGCATTTT; cdr3_aa: CASSSGQARGNQPQHF
j_call: TRBJ1-1; clone_size: once; d_call: -; cdr3_length: 12; v_call: TRBV28; cdr3_nt: TGTGCCAGCAGTTTGCGGGGGCGCGGAGCTTTCTTT; cdr3_aa: CASSLRGRGAFF
j_call: TRBJ2-2; clone_size: few; d_call: -; cdr3_length: 16; v_call: TRBV5-1; cdr3_nt: TGCGCCAGCAGCTTGGCCGGACAGATGAACACCGGGGAGCTGTTTTTT; cdr3_aa: CASSLAGQMNTGELFF
j_call: TRBJ2-5; clone_size: -; d_call: -; cdr3_length: 14; v_call: TRBV5-1; cdr3_nt: TGCGCCAGCAGCTCCGACAGGATAGGGGAGACCCAGTACTTC; cdr3_aa: CASSSDRIGETQYF
j_call: TRBJ2-7; clone_size: -; d_call: TRBD1; cdr3_length: 14; v_call: TRBV12-3/TRBV12-4; cdr3_nt: TGTGCCAGCAGTTTGGGACAGCTCTCCTACGAGCAGTACTTC; cdr3_aa: CASSLGQLSYEQYF
j_call: TRBJ2-5; clone_size: -; d_call: TRBD1; cdr3_length: 14; v_call: TRBV28; cdr3_nt: TGTGCCAGCAGTATAAACAGGGGGCTGGAGACCCAGTACTTC; cdr3_aa: CASSINRGLETQYF
j_call: TRBJ2-7; clone_size: many; d_call: -; cdr3_length: 13; v_call: TRBV5-1; cdr3_nt: TGCGCCAGCAGCTTGGATGTCCACTACGAGCAGTACTTC; cdr3_aa: CASSLDVHYEQYF
j_call: TRBJ2-7; clone_size: many; d_call: TRBD1; cdr3_length: 17; v_call: TRBV7-6; cdr3_nt: TGTGCCAGCAGCTTAGGTGGGACAGGGGACATCTCCTACGAGCAGTACTTC; cdr3_aa: CASSLGGTGDISYEQYF
j_call: TRBJ2-1; clone_size: many; d_call: -; cdr3_length: 12; v_call: TRBV4-1; cdr3_nt: TGCGCCAGCAGCCTCCCTTTTGATGAGCAGTTCTTC; cdr3_aa: CASSLPFDEQFF
j_call: TRBJ2-7; clone_size: -; d_call: -; cdr3_length: 12; v_call: TRBV20-1; cdr3_nt: TGCAGTGCTACACGGAAGAGCTACGAGCAGTACTTC; cdr3_aa: CSATRKSYEQYF
j_call: TRBJ1-6; clone_size: many; d_call: TRBD1; cdr3_length: 15; v_call: TRBV6-5; cdr3_nt: TGTGCCAGCAGTTCCGGTTCGGGACAGACTTCACCCCTCCACTTT; cdr3_aa: CASSSGSGQTSPLHF
j_call: TRBJ2-1; clone_size: -; d_call: -; cdr3_length: 13; v_call: TRBV24-1; cdr3_nt: TGTGCCACAAGTGGCGGGATAGGGAATGAGCAGTTCTTC; cdr3_aa: CATSGGIGNEQFF
j_call: TRBJ2-5; clone_size: many; d_call: -; cdr3_length: 14; v_call: TRBV28; cdr3_nt: TGTGCCAGCAGTCTCATGGGGGGGGCTGAGACCCAGTACTTC; cdr3_aa: CASSLMGGAETQYF
j_call: TRBJ2-3; clone_size: many; d_call: -; cdr3_length: 16; v_call: TRBV6-5; cdr3_nt: TGTGCCAGCAGTTCCGCCGGGGGCGGGAAGGCAGATACGCAGTATTTT; cdr3_aa: CASSSAGGGKADTQYF
j_call: TRBJ2-5; clone_size: few; d_call: -; cdr3_length: 18; v_call: TRBV7-8; cdr3_nt: TGTGCCAGCAGCTTAATCGGCCGGAGTCAGTTACCTAAAGAGACCCAGTACTTC; cdr3_aa: CASSLIGRSQLPKETQYF
j_call: TRBJ1-1; clone_size: many; d_call: -; cdr3_length: 11; v_call: TRBV3-1; cdr3_nt: TGTGCCAGCAGGCTACAGGGTGAAGCTTTCTTT; cdr3_aa: CASRLQGEAFF
j_call: TRBJ2-1; clone_size: many; d_call: TRBD1; cdr3_length: 14; v_call: TRBV4-1; cdr3_nt: TGCGCCAGCAGCCTAGGACAGGGGTCCAATGAGCAGTTCTTC; cdr3_aa: CASSLGQGSNEQFF
j_call: TRBJ2-5; clone_size: many; d_call: -; cdr3_length: 12; v_call: TRBV20-1; cdr3_nt: TGCAGTGCTAGTCGGACAGAAGAGACCCAGTACTTC; cdr3_aa: CSASRTEETQYF
j_call: TRBJ2-1; clone_size: few; d_call: -; cdr3_length: 16; v_call: TRBV10-3; cdr3_nt: TGTGCCACCTCCCAAGGGGGACGGGGCTCCTACAATGAGCAGTTCTTC; cdr3_aa: CATSQGGRGSYNEQFF
j_call: TRBJ2-5; clone_size: -; d_call: -; cdr3_length: 13; v_call: TRBV10-2; cdr3_nt: TGCGCCAGCAATAACAGGGCTGGGGAGACCCAGTACTTC; cdr3_aa: CASNNRAGETQYF
j_call: TRBJ2-1; clone_size: many; d_call: -; cdr3_length: 10; v_call: TRBV12-3/TRBV12-4; cdr3_nt: TGTGCCAGCGGGTACGGTGAGCAGTTCTTC; cdr3_aa: CASGYGEQFF
j_call: TRBJ1-1; clone_size: many; d_call: -; cdr3_length: 14; v_call: TRBV7-9; cdr3_nt: TGTGCCAGCAGCTTACCGCAGGGGAACACTGAAGCTTTCTTT; cdr3_aa: CASSLPQGNTEAFF
j_call: TRBJ2-7; clone_size: -; d_call: TRBD2; cdr3_length: 15; v_call: TRBV19; cdr3_nt: TGTGCCAGTACTACCGCTAGCGGGAGGTTCTACGAGCAGTACTTC; cdr3_aa: CASTTASGRFYEQYF